What follows are 20 T cell receptor beta chains derived from one specimen sequenced in a study of identical twins. TCRdb reprocessed the 5' RACE reads with MiXCR, giving one entry per CDR3 protein. The sample includes around 230,000 distinct CDR3 sequences, under 8.5% seen only once; the top ten take 13% to 15%. The data were also submitted as part of a second study, on T cells expressing NK-cell markers.

The source material was CD8+ T cells sorted from blood. The receptors shown here come from a woman between 18 and 30 years old in good health.

This sequence joins TRBV20-1 and TRBJ2-7, with a possible D match to TRBD2 (6 bases). This CDR3 has 17 residues. The V and J ends lost 0 bases and 0 bases respectively, with 18 bases between them. The V gene's germline CDR1 is DFQATT and CDR2 SNEGSKA (reference sequence). The CDR3 reads CSAREDRGLAISYEQYF. CDR3 DNA: TGCAGTGCTAGAGAAGACCGAGGGCTAGCGATCTCCTACGAGCAGTACTTC.

This chain joins TRBV9 and TRBJ2-5, with 7 nucleotides matching TRBD1. Looked up from germline, CDR1 is SGDLS and CDR2 is YYNGEE. The V and J ends lost 3 bases and 0 bases, in that order; junction bases with no gene match: 11. The CDR3 has 17 amino acids. This CDR3 reads CASSEFKGTENQETQYF. CDR3 coding DNA: TGTGCCAGCAGCGAGTTCAAGGGGACAGAGAACCAAGAGACCCAGTACTTC.

This clonotype has ten or more counts. The J gene is TRBJ2-7, the V gene TRBV20-1; D perhaps matches TRBD1 (6 bases). The CDR3 totals 12 residues. V lost 3 bases and J 3 bases, leaving 9 bases between the germline ends. The germline V gene has CDR1 DFQATT and CDR2 SNEGSKA (reference sequence). In DNA form, the CDR3 reads TGCAGTGCTAGGGACAGTGGCTACGAGCAGTACTTC. This encodes CSARDSGYEQYF.

This clonotype was picked up many times. The V and J genes are TRBV3-1 and TRBJ2-3; 11 bases are shared with TRBD2. The CDR3 length is 17 residues. V trimming: 3 bases; J trimming: 0 bases; junction bases outside the gene matches: 5. From germline, CDR1 is LGHDT and CDR2 YNNKEL (reference sequence). The CDR3 here is CASSHVRLAGSTDTQYF. The DNA for the CDR3 is TGTGCCAGCAGCCATGTGCGACTAGCGGGAAGCACAGATACGCAGTATTTT.

V usage is TRBV5-5 and J usage is TRBJ1-5; 8 bases are shared with TRBD1. Per the germline V gene, CDR1 is SGHKS and CDR2 is YYEKEE (reference sequence). The CDR3 runs to 15 residues. V lost 3 bases, J lost 9 bases, and 11 bases stayed unmatched. As DNA, the CDR3 is TGTGCCAGCAGCTGGTCCGGGACAGGAGTCCGGCCCCAGCATTTT. Translating gives CASSWSGTGVRPQHF.

A few counts support this clonotype. The rearrangement links TRBV19 to TRBJ1-1; no clear D. Trimming removed 7 bases at V and 4 bases at J, with 10 bases between. The V gene's germline CDR1 is LNHDA and CDR2 SQIVND (reference sequence). CDR3 length equals 12 residues. CDR3 bases: TGTGCCAGTATCGTCGGACCCACTGAAGCTTTCTTT. Residues: CASIVGPTEAFF.

Of note for this clonotype: A much larger clone sits a single nucleotide away, making a read error possible. V gene TRBV11-2 combines with J gene TRBJ2-7; D might be TRBD1 or TRBD2, each matching 5 bases. Germline V gives CDR1 SGHAT, CDR2 FQNNGV. This CDR3 has 11 residues. This chain's CDR3 is CASSLGDEQHF. As DNA, the CDR3 is TGTGCCAGCAGCTTAGGGGACGAGCAGCACTTC.

This clonotype has more than one count but fewer than ten. V usage is TRBV20-1 and J usage is TRBJ2-4; weak D call: TRBD2 (6 bases). V lost 6 bases and J 0 bases, leaving 12 bases between the germline ends. Per germline, CDR1 DFQATT and CDR2 SNEGSKA (reference sequence). CDR3 length equals 14 residues. CDR3 loop: CSASPGEAKNIQYF. The CDR3 DNA is TGCAGTGCCAGCCCGGGAGAAGCCAAAAACATTCAGTACTTC.

This clonotype has only a few counts. This sequence joins TRBV2 and TRBJ2-7, with a weak D call TRBD2 (6 bases). CDR1 and CDR2 (germline): SNHLY, FYNNEI. This CDR3 is built from 13 residues. Trimming shortened V by 8 bases and J by 0 bases, and 11 bases separated the two germline ends. The CDR3 here is CASEGLSSYEQYF. Here the CDR3 DNA reads TGTGCCAGCGAGGGACTCTCCTCCTACGAGCAGTACTTC. The complete variable domain, with remaining parts taken from reference TRBV2 and TRBJ2-7, reads EPEVTQTPSHQVTQMGQEVILRCVPISNHLYFYWYRQILGQKVEFLVSFYNNEISEKSEIFDDQFSVERPDGSNFTLKIRSTKLEDSAMYFCASEGLSSYEQYFGPGTRLTVT.

The chain has TRBV2 and TRBJ1-1; no clear D gene. The germline V gene encodes CDR1 SNHLY and CDR2 FYNNEI. The V gene lost 8 bases and the J gene lost 7 bases, with 14 bases spanning the gap. The CDR3 contains 12 residues. Here the CDR3 DNA reads TGTGCCAGCGTTACCAGGCGCCGTGAAGCTTTCTTT. This gives the protein CASVTRRREAFF.

In its sample, this clonotype was seen a few times. CDR3 region: CASSEALYSIETQYF. The CDR3 DNA reads as TGTGCCAGCAGTGAAGCCCTCTACTCGATAGAGACCCAGTACTTC. The chain has TRBV6-1 and TRBJ2-5; D unclear. Germline CDR1 reads MNHNS; CDR2 reads SASEGT. The germline V and J ends were trimmed by 0 bases and 4 bases, with 12 bases remaining between them. The CDR3 consists of 15 residues.

The chain combines TRBV4-3 with TRBJ2-3, with D perhaps assigned TRBD1 or TRBD2 (6 bases each). V lost 0 bases and J 0 bases, leaving 13 bases between the germline ends. This CDR3 is 17 amino acids long. CDR1 and CDR2 (germline): LGHNA, YSLEER. DNA of the CDR3: TGCGCCAGCAGCCAAGAGCTAGGGGGGAGTAGCACAGATACGCAGTATTTT. Protein: CASSQELGGSSTDTQYF.

This clonotype showed up just a few times. This chain joins TRBV19 and TRBJ2-1; D is undetermined. The germline CDR1 and CDR2 sequences are LNHDA and SQIVND (reference sequence). V lost 2 bases and J 8 bases, leaving 19 bases between the germline ends. The CDR3 is 16 amino acids. CDR3 DNA: TGTGCCAGTAGTATAAGGGCTAGTCGCTTAACGGATGAGCAGTTCTTC. Encoded protein: CASSIRASRLTDEQFF.

V usage is TRBV12-5 and J usage is TRBJ2-5; D may be TRBD2 (6 bases). The CDR3 consists of 15 residues. Germline-derived CDR1 and CDR2 are LGHNT and FRNRAP. With 6 bases removed from V and 4 bases from J, the gap between germline ends came to 18 bases. Here the CDR3 reads CASGTPSQGGETQYF. The CDR3 DNA sequence: TGTGCTAGTGGGACCCCCTCTCAGGGAGGAGAGACCCAGTACTTC.

This clonotype was detected a few times. This chain uses TRBV19 with TRBJ2-3; 8 nucleotides line up with TRBD1. Trimming took 7 bases from V and 6 from J; bases not matched to a gene: 9. The CDR3 sequence is 14 residues long. Germline V gene data show CDR1 as LNHDA and CDR2 as SQIVND (reference sequence). The CDR3 loop is CASTLDRDGDTQYF. CDR3 nucleotides: TGTGCCAGTACCCTGGACAGGGACGGCGATACGCAGTATTTT.

At least ten counts were recorded for this clonotype. The chain combines TRBV12-3 or TRBV12-4 with TRBJ1-1, with D unresolved. The V end was cut by 5 bases, the J end by 2 bases, with 15 bases between. The CDR3 runs to 15 residues. CDR3 DNA sequence: TGTGCCAGCAGTCGTAATCGGGTCATAAACACTGAAGCTTTCTTT. This codes for CASSRNRVINTEAFF.

The J gene is TRBJ1-5, the V gene TRBV6-2 or TRBV6-3, with D perhaps matching TRBD1 (5 bases). The CDR3 contains 14 residues. CDR1 is MNHEY and CDR2 is SVGEGT in the germline V gene. The V gene lost 6 bases and the J gene lost 3 bases, with 12 bases spanning the gap. CDR3 residues: CASSPDRANQPQHF. The CDR3 DNA is TGTGCCAGCAGCCCCGACAGAGCCAATCAGCCCCAGCATTTT.

The V call is TRBV11-2, the J call TRBJ2-2; D is tentatively TRBD1 or TRBD2 (5 bases each). Trimming cost V 7 bases and J 6 bases, with 9 bases left between them. This CDR3 is 12 amino acids long. Germline loops: CDR1 SGHAT, CDR2 FQNNGV. CDR3 amino acids: CASTGDPGELFF. Written as DNA, the CDR3 is TGTGCCAGCACCGGGGACCCCGGGGAGCTGTTTTTT.

The genes are TRBV11-2 and TRBJ2-7; the D gene is possibly TRBD2 (6 bases). V was clipped by 1 base and J by 9 bases, with 10 bases between them. The CDR3 has 12 residues. Germline values: CDR1 SGHAT, CDR2 FQNNGV. Written as DNA, the CDR3 is TGTGCCAGCAGCTTAGGGGCGGAGGGGCAGTACTTC. Residues: CASSLGAEGQYF.

The sample holds many counts of this clonotype. This rearrangement joins TRBV7-2 to TRBJ2-3; D not certain. CDR1 and CDR2 from the germline V gene are SGHTA and FQGNSA. The V gene lost 5 bases and the J gene lost 7 bases, with 16 bases spanning the gap. The CDR3 extends over 14 amino acids. The CDR3 is CASSPEPERYTQYF. CDR3 nucleotides: TGTGCCAGCAGCCCAGAACCGGAACGGTATACGCAGTATTTT.